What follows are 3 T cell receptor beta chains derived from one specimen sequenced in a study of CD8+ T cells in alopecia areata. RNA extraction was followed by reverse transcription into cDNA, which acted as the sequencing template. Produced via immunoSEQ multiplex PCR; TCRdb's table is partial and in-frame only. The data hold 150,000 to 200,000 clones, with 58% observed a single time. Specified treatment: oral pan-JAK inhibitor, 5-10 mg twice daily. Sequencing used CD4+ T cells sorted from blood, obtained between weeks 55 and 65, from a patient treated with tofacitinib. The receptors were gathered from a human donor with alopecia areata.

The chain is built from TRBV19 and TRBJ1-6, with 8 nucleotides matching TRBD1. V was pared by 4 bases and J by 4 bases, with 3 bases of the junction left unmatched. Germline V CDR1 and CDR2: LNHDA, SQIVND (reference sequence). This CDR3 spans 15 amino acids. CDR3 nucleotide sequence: TGTGCCAGTAGTACCCGACAGGGGTATAATTCACCCCTCCACTTT. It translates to CASSTRQGYNSPLHF.

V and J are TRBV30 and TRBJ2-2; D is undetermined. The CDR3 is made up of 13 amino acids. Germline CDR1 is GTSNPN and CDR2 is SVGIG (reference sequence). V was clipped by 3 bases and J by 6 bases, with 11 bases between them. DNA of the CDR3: TGTGCCTGGAGAAGAACAGTATCCGGGGAGCTGTTTTTT. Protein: CAWRRTVSGELFF.

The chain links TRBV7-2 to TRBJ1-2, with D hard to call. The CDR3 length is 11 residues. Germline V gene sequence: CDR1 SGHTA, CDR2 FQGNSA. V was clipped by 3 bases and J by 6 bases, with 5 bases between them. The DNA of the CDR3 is TGTGCCAGCAGCTTGCGGGATGGCTACACCTTC. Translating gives CASSLRDGYTF.